The 19 T cell receptor beta chains in this list originate from one sample, sequenced in a study of T cells in Graves' hyperthyroidism and ophthalmopathy. Amplification of TCR beta CDR3 regions was performed using RNA transcripts as template. First-round RT-PCR targeting the TCR CDR3 was performed with the HTBI primer set. A single record per CDR3 protein comes from TCRdb applying MiXCR to the multiplex PCR reads. Counted here are around 300,000 distinct CDR3 sequences, roughly 13% occurring once; the ten biggest clones make up roughly 8.2%. The specimen sequenced was blood. The receptors were sampled from a woman aged 40 to 55 with Graves' hyperthyroidism.

The V and J genes are TRBV12-3 or TRBV12-4 and TRBJ2-2; D is unclear. Deletions cut 2 bases from V and 4 bases from J, with 11 bases between. The CDR3 is 15 amino acids. The CDR3 sequence is CASSLRAGGTGELFF. CDR3 nucleotides: TGTGCCAGCAGTTTAAGGGCAGGCGGCACCGGGGAGCTGTTTTTT.

This clonotype was seen many times. V and J are TRBV7-2 and TRBJ2-7; D unclear. In germline, CDR1 is SGHTA, CDR2 FQGNSA. The V end lost 5 bases, the J end lost 0 bases, and 5 bases lay between the germline ends. The CDR3 spans 12 residues. The CDR3 nucleotides read TGTGCCAGCAGCAAGGCCTCCTACGAGCAGTACTTC. This translates into CASSKASYEQYF.

The rearrangement uses TRBV5-1 and TRBJ2-5, with D maybe TRBD1 (5 bases). Germline CDR1 and CDR2: SGHRS and YFSETQ. The length of the CDR3 is 16 residues. Trimming cost V 0 bases and J 2 bases, with 14 bases left between them. DNA of the CDR3: TGCGCCAGCAGCTTGGGGGGCAGTGCACAACAAGAGACCCAGTACTTC. Translated: CASSLGGSAQQETQYF.

This clonotype was picked up many times. V usage is TRBV7-8 and J usage is TRBJ1-5; D gene ambiguous. V was cut by 5 bases and J by 5 bases, with 10 bases left in between. The CDR3 contains 13 residues. Per germline, CDR1 SGHVS and CDR2 FQNEAQ. CDR3 residues: CASSQTGYQPQHF. The CDR3 DNA reads as TGTGCCAGCAGCCAGACGGGTTATCAGCCCCAGCATTTT.

This clonotype was found a few times. The chain links TRBV20-1 to TRBJ1-1, with D maybe TRBD1 (5 bases). Germline V CDR1 and CDR2: DFQATT, SNEGSKA (reference sequence). Trimming cost V 7 bases and J 8 bases, with 26 bases left between them. CDR3 length equals 15 residues. CDR3: CSVSGRVRGGGEAFF. CDR3 sequence (DNA): TGCAGTGTTAGCGGCAGGGTGAGGGGCGGGGGGGAAGCTTTCTTT.

This clonotype was picked up many times. The V and J genes are TRBV7-2 and TRBJ1-1; 7 bases fit TRBD1. The CDR3 is 16 residues long. The ends lost 5 bases at V and 5 bases at J; junction bases unmatched: 14. The germline V gene has CDR1 SGHTA and CDR2 FQGNSA. The CDR3 loop reads CASSPDPTGLMTEAFF. DNA of the CDR3: TGTGCCAGCAGCCCAGATCCGACAGGGCTTATGACTGAAGCTTTCTTT.

The table lists this clonotype with many counts. This chain uses TRBV6-2 or TRBV6-3 with TRBJ1-5; D might be TRBD1 (6 bases). CDR1 and CDR2 from the germline V gene are MNHEY and SVGEGT. CDR3 length equals 15 residues. Trimming stripped 2 bases from V and 3 bases from J, with 11 bases between. The CDR3 DNA is TGTGCCAGCAGTTACGGGGGGGCATCCAATCAGCCCCAGCATTTT. It is translated as CASSYGGASNQPQHF.

As DNA, the CDR3 is TGTGCCAGCAGCGTGCGGGGGGGGGGAGAGTTCTTC. This codes for CASSVRGGGEFF. The chain joins TRBV5-4 to TRBJ2-1, with 9 bases aligning to TRBD2. The CDR3 consists of 12 residues. V dropped 4 bases and J dropped 14; count of bases not matched to a gene: 7. CDR1 and CDR2 from the germline V gene are SGHNT and YYREEE (reference sequence).

This clonotype has a handful of counts. The chain is built from TRBV15 and TRBJ2-3, with TRBD1 matching over 8 bases. V was clipped by 0 bases and J by 6 bases; unmatched bases: 8. This CDR3 contains 16 residues. CDR1 is LNHNV and CDR2 is YYDKDF in the germline V gene (reference sequence). In DNA, the CDR3 is TGTGCCACCAGCAGAGATATCGGACAGGGAGCGGATACGCAGTATTTT. Protein: CATSRDIGQGADTQYF.

There are many counts of this clonotype. As DNA, the CDR3 is TGTGCCAGCAGTTTACTGTCAGGGAGCGAGCAGTACTTC. This sequence encodes CASSLLSGSEQYF. The gene calls are TRBV12-3 or TRBV12-4 and TRBJ2-7, with D possibly called TRBD1 or TRBD2 (5 bases each). The CDR3 has 13 residues. V was clipped by 2 bases and J by 6 bases, with 11 bases between them.

The chain has TRBV11-1 and TRBJ2-5; 7 bases fit TRBD1. Germline loops: CDR1 SGHAT, CDR2 FQDESV (reference sequence). This CDR3 is 15 amino acids long. V was clipped by 1 base and J by 2 bases; unmatched bases: 4. The CDR3 bases are TGTGCCAGCAGCTTAGATGGGACAGCTCAAGAGACCCAGTACTTC. It is translated as CASSLDGTAQETQYF.

The count of this clonotype is one. The genes are TRBV12-3 or TRBV12-4 and TRBJ1-5, with TRBD1 identical over 8 bases. The CDR3 covers 15 residues. V lost 1 base to trimming and J lost 5 bases; unmatched junction nucleotides: 4. CDR3 bases: TGTGCCAGCAGTTTAGGGACAGGGTCCCATCAGCCCCAGCATTTT. This encodes CASSLGTGSHQPQHF.

This clonotype was seen only a few times. The chain joins TRBV28 to TRBJ1-4; D is perhaps TRBD1 (5 bases). The V and J ends lost 6 bases and 8 bases respectively, with 16 bases between them. Germline loops: CDR1 MDHEN, CDR2 SYDVKM. The CDR3 runs to 14 residues. For the CDR3, the DNA is TGTGCCAGCAGACCGACAGTTAACGAGGAAAAACTGTTTTTT. Protein product: CASRPTVNEEKLFF.

This clonotype was detected many times. Written as DNA, the CDR3 is TGTGCCAGCAGTTACTCGTACAGGGGAGGTGATGAGCAGTTCTTC. This translates into CASSYSYRGGDEQFF. The rearrangement joins TRBV6-6 to TRBJ2-1; weak D call: TRBD1 (7 bases). The CDR3 has 15 residues. In germline, CDR1 is MNHNY, CDR2 SVGAGI (reference sequence). V was pared by 0 bases and J by 8 bases, with 14 bases between.

The table lists this clonotype with many counts. This CDR3 reads CASSPYPLQRETHEQFF. The CDR3 nucleotides are TGTGCCAGCAGTCCCTATCCCCTCCAGCGGGAGACCCATGAGCAGTTCTTC. J is TRBJ2-1 and V is TRBV28, with 8 bases aligning to TRBD2. Germline CDR1 is MDHEN and CDR2 is SYDVKM. CDR3 size: 17 residues. With 5 bases clipped from V and 8 bases from J, the junction kept 17 bases outside the gene matches.

This clonotype came up many times. The chain is built from TRBV30 and TRBJ2-1, with a possible D match to TRBD2 (6 bases). Trimming cost V 0 bases and J 5 bases, with 11 bases left between them. The CDR3 runs 14 residues. Germline-derived CDR1 and CDR2 are GTSNPN and SVGIG (reference sequence). For the CDR3, the DNA is TGTGCCTGGAGTGTAACGGGAGTAAACAATGAGCAGTTCTTC. Protein: CAWSVTGVNNEQFF. The complete variable domain, with remaining parts taken from reference TRBV30 and TRBJ2-1, reads SQTIHQWPATLVQPVGSPLSLECTVEGTSNPNLYWYRQAAGRGLQLLFYSVGIGQISSEVPQNLSASRPQDRQFILSSKKLLLSDSGFYLCAWSVTGVNNEQFFGPGTRLTVL.

This clonotype was recorded at least ten times. This chain links TRBV7-9 with TRBJ2-1, with 10 bases that match TRBD2. The CDR3 is 14 amino acids. The germline gives CDR1 SEHNR, CDR2 FQNEAQ (reference sequence). V dropped 5 bases and J dropped 9; count of bases not matched to a gene: 7. CDR3 sequence: CASSASGRGLEQFF. The CDR3 DNA sequence: TGTGCCAGCAGCGCTAGCGGGAGAGGTCTTGAGCAGTTCTTC.

This clonotype was observed a handful of times. The J gene is TRBJ1-3, the V gene TRBV6-5, with D unclear. This CDR3 is built from 13 residues. Between the trimmed V and J ends, which lost 0 bases and 4 bases, there was a span of 4 bases. Per germline, CDR1 MNHEY and CDR2 SVGAGI. CDR3 sequence: CASSYSGGNTIYF. CDR3 nucleotide sequence: TGTGCCAGCAGTTACTCAGGCGGAAACACCATATATTTT.

This clonotype was seen many times. The J gene is TRBJ2-1, the V gene TRBV2; tentative D call: TRBD1 (5 bases). The germline V gene has CDR1 SNHLY and CDR2 FYNNEI. Deletions cut 7 bases from V and 7 bases from J, with 17 bases between. The CDR3 loop spans 14 amino acids. The CDR3 here is CASMDTQPLNEQFF. The CDR3 nucleotides read TGTGCCAGCATGGACACTCAGCCATTAAATGAGCAGTTCTTC.